One sample yielded the 7 T cell receptor beta chains listed below, sequenced in a study of T cell responses to AZD1222 COVID-19 vaccine. TCRdb's table, derived via immunoSEQ multiplex PCR, lists solely in-frame clones and lacks some. The table records around 130,000 clones, approximately 90% of them present only once. The source was peripheral blood, collected on day 0 of AZD1222 vaccination. The source of these receptors is an adult in good health.

This clone was detected once. The J gene is TRBJ1-6, the V gene TRBV9; 9 bases match TRBD1. The CDR3 is 15 residues long. The germline V gene has CDR1 SGDLS and CDR2 YYNGEE. The junction had 12 bases not matched to a gene; V was cut back by 3 bases and J by 14 bases. The CDR3 DNA follows: TGTGCCAGCAGCGCCCCGACAGGGGGGACGCTCACCCTCCACTTT. As protein: CASSAPTGGTLTLHF.

The chain employs TRBV30 and TRBJ1-2; perhaps TRBD1 as D (5 bases). CDR3 length: 12 residues. Germline V gene lookup returns CDR1 GTSNPN and CDR2 SVGIG (reference sequence). V lost 0 bases and J lost 8, with 10 bases in between. In nucleotides, the CDR3 is TGTGCCTGGAGTGTACTAGGGGTAGGCTACACCTTC. Protein sequence: CAWSVLGVGYTF.

This clone has a single count. CDR3 residues: CASSPSIRRQGRNYGYTF. The CDR3 DNA reads TGTGCCAGCTCACCTTCTATCCGACGACAGGGGCGGAACTATGGCTACACCTTC. The chain couples TRBV18 to TRBJ1-2, with TRBD1 identical over 8 bases. Germline assignment: CDR1 KGHSH and CDR2 LQKENI. V was pared by 3 bases and J by 2 bases, with 14 bases of the junction left unmatched. There are 18 residues in the CDR3.

The gene calls are TRBV11-2 and TRBJ2-2; no firm D call. The CDR3 totals 15 residues. Per germline, CDR1 SGHAT and CDR2 FQNNGV. Trimming shortened V by 0 bases and J by 4 bases, and 9 bases separated the two germline ends. For the CDR3, the DNA is TGTGCCAGCAGCTTAGAAACCCGGGTCACCGGGGAGCTGTTTTTT. Translating gives CASSLETRVTGELFF.

CDR3 nucleotides: TGTGCCAGCAGCTCTACCAGGGGGGTAGAGACCCAGTACTTC. Translated: CASSSTRGVETQYF. The chain couples TRBV7-2 to TRBJ2-5; D might be TRBD1 (7 bases). V lost 4 bases and J 4 bases, leaving 13 bases between the germline ends. Germline values: CDR1 SGHTA, CDR2 FQGNSA. The CDR3 totals 14 residues.

The rearrangement uses TRBV6-5 and TRBJ1-2; a weak D match, TRBD1 (5 bases). This CDR3 region has 13 residues. Looked up from germline, CDR1 is MNHEY and CDR2 is SVGAGI. V gave up 7 bases and J gave up 4 bases, with 13 bases separating them. The CDR3 coding sequence is TGTGCCAGCATCCAGACAGCCCTCTATGGCTACACCTTC. Protein product: CASIQTALYGYTF.

The J gene is TRBJ2-7, the V gene TRBV9; a weak D match, TRBD2 (7 bases). CDR1 and CDR2 (germline): SGDLS, YYNGEE. V gave up 4 bases and J gave up 3 bases, with 17 bases separating them. CDR3 length: 15 residues. The CDR3 loop reads CASSRGGDWNYEQYF. DNA of the CDR3: TGTGCCAGCAGCCGAGGGGGGGACTGGAACTACGAGCAGTACTTC.